The sequence of this T cell receptor beta chain was determined in a study of T-cell reconstitution after alpha-beta-depleted transplantation in children (dated by TCRdb to about 2016). Concerning the study at large: Using TCR repertoire profiling, the study followed T-cell immune reconstitution in a quantitative way in children after TCRalphabeta/CD19-depleted allogeneic hematopoietic cell transplantation.

Broader findings and caveats from the paper: Over subsequent months, a decline in hyperexpanded clone frequencies was noted, and after one year, T-cell counts and TCRbeta diversity were mostly ascribed to newly produced T cells. In some patients, the high TCRbeta diversity seen at day 60 was put down to recipient T cells and intrathymic progenitors that had survived conditioning. Apparently early alphabetaT-cell count recovery about two months after transplant reportedly relied on only several hundred rapidly expanded clones derived from non-depleted graft cells.

The library was produced with PCR. The sample was run on an Illumina HiSeq 2500. TCR libraries were prepared with molecular barcoding, using unique molecular identifiers to normalize TCRbeta repertoire quantification. The public reads were reprocessed in TCRdb via fastp at Q25 and MiXCR, keeping in-frame beta chains. Under each unique CDR3 protein, matching rows form one entry showing the most common genes and DNA. For this sample the table gives fewer than 700,000 distinct CDR3 sequences, of which 10% to 15% were detected only once. The ten largest account for 2.2% of the sample. This clonotype was counted a few times. The antigen it recognizes is unknown. No qualities accompany the bases; no much larger clone lies one base away. Per the publication, the treatment or condition label means: allogeneic hematopoietic cell transplantation with graft depleted of TCRalphabeta T cells and CD19 B cells. TCRalphabeta/CD19-depleted allogeneic hematopoietic cell grafts were given to the transplant recipients, all of whom were children.

The material was PBMCs, mostly from graft donor cells, obtained 360 days after TCRalphabeta/CD19-depleted stem cell transplant. This receptor was identified in a male patient between 5 and 17 years old who had a stem cell transplant for acute myeloid leukemia, so the T cells may come from the graft donor.

The sequence in DNA is TGTGCCAGCAGTTTTGACTTTACCTACGAGCAGTACTTC. The translation is CASSFDFTYEQYF. Recombination connected TRBV7-2 to TRBJ2-7; there is no confident call for the D gene. CDR1 and CDR2 are read off the germline V gene as SGHTA and FQGNSA. Spanning cysteine to phenylalanine, the CDR3 consists of 13 amino acids. The CDR3 DNA has 39 bases and is translated from base 1. The junction carries 11 bases between V and J, which are trimmed by 6 bases and 2 bases respectively.